This TCR beta chain is from a study of T-cell memory formation after mild COVID-19. The study's findings and limits: Memory sampled before infection contained some responding clones, suggesting cross-reactive memory joined.

From 5'RACE with constant-segment primers came TCR alpha and TCR beta cDNA libraries that carried sample barcodes and UMIs. TCRdb used MiXCR to reprocess the 5' RACE reads, holding one entry per CDR3 protein. The data show roughly 620,000 distinct CDR3 sequences, over 15% seen once. For this clonotype: The antigen is unknown.

Per germline, CDR1 SGHRS and CDR2 YFSETQ. Trimming stripped 0 bases from V and 2 bases from J, with 14 bases between. CDR3 length: 16 amino acids. The specimen sequenced was PBMCs or a T cell subset sorted from them (not recorded which). The receptor was derived from an adult woman who had mild COVID-19 (a few samples of this study predate the infection). Cell type and time point are not known. V usage is TRBV5-1 and J usage is TRBJ2-5; a possible D gene is TRBD2 (6 bases). DNA of the CDR3: TGCGCCAGCAGCTTGGCCGGTCGGGGGAGACAAGAGACCCAGTACTTC. Encoded protein: CASSLAGRGRQETQYF.